This T cell receptor beta chain appears in the sequencing data of a study of T-cell memory formation after mild COVID-19. Study information: TCR clusters mostly belonged to single donors.

TCRdb itself ran the 5' RACE reads through MiXCR, one entry per CDR3 protein. This table has about 350,000 distinct CDR3 sequences, roughly an eighth appearing once. The CDR3 has 17 amino acids. V dropped 5 bases and J dropped 6 bases, with 22 bases sitting between them. Germline CDR1 and CDR2: SNHLY and FYNNEI. Study-wide points: Shrinking CD4+ clones were chiefly CM and EM; CD8+ ones were chiefly EMRA.

Regarding this clonotype: Antigen specificity is unknown.

The chain combines TRBV2 with TRBJ2-2, with a tentative D call TRBD1 (6 bases). The TCR originated in a man between 18 and 35 years old who had mild COVID-19 (a few samples of this study predate the infection). Cell type and time point are not known. Source material: PBMCs or a T cell subset sorted from them (not recorded which). The CDR3: CASSQQGFNPNAGELFF. Written as DNA, the CDR3 is TGTGCCAGCAGTCAACAGGGATTTAACCCTAACGCCGGGGAGCTGTTTTTT.